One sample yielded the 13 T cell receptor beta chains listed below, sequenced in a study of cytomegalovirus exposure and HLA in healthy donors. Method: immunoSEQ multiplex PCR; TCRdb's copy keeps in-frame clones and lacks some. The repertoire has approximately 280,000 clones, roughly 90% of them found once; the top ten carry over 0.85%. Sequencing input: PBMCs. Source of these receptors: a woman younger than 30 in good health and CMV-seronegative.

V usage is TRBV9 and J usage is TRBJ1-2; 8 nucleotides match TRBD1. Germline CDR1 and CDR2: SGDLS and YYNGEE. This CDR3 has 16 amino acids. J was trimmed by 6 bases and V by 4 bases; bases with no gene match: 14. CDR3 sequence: CASSTGGRVGQDGYTF. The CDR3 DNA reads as TGTGCCAGCAGCACAGGGGGTCGGGTTGGGCAGGATGGCTACACCTTC.

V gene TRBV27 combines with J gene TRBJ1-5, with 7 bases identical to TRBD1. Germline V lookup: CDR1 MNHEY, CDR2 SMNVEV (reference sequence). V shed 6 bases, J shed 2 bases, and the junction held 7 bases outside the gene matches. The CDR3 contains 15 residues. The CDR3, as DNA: TGTGCCAGCAGCAAGGAGGGGGCGCGCAATCAGCCCCAGCATTTT. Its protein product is CASSKEGARNQPQHF.

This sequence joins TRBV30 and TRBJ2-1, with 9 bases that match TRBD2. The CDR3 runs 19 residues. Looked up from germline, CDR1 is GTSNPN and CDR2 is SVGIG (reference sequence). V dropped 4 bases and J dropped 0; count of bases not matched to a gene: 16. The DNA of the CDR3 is TGTGCCTGGATGGCCGACAGGTGGACTAGCGAACCCTCCTACAATGAGCAGTTCTTC. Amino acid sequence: CAWMADRWTSEPSYNEQFF.

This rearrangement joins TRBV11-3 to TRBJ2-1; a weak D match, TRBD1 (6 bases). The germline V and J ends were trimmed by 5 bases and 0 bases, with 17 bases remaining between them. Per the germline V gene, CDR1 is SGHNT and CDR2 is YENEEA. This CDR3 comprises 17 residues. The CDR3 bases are TGTGCCAGCAGCCCAAACGACAGGTCATCCTCCTACAATGAGCAGTTCTTC. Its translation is CASSPNDRSSSYNEQFF.

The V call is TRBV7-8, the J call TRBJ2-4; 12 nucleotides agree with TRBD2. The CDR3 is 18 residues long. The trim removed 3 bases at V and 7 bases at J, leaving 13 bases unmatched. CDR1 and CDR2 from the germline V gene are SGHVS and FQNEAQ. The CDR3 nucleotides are TGTGCCAGCAGCTTGTTACGTGGACTAGCGGGGCAAGATAACATTCAGTACTTC. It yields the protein CASSLLRGLAGQDNIQYF.

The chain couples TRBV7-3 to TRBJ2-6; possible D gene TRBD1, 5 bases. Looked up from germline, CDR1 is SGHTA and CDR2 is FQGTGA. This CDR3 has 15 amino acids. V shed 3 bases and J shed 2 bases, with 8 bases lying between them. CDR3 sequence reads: CASSFTGTGANVLTF. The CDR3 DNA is TGTGCCAGCAGCTTCACAGGAACTGGGGCCAACGTCCTGACTTTC.

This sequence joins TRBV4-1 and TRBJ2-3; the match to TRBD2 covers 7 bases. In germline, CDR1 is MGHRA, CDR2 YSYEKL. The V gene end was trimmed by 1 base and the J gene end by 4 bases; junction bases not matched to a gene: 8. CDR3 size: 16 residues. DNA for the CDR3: TGCGCCAGCAGCCAAGGGGCGGGAGCCAGCTCAGATACGCAGTATTTT. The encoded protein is CASSQGAGASSDTQYF.

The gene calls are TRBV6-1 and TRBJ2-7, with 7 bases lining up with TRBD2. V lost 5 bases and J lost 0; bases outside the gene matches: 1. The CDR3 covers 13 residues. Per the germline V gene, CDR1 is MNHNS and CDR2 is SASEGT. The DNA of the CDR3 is TGTGCCAGCAGTTGGGGGGGCTCCTACGAGCAGTACTTC. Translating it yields CASSWGGSYEQYF.

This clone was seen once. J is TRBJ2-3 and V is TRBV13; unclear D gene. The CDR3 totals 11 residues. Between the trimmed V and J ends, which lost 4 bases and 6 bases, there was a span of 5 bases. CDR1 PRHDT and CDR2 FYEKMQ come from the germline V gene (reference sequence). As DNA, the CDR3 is TGTGCCAGCAGCTCGGGTGATACGCAGTATTTT. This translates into CASSSGDTQYF.

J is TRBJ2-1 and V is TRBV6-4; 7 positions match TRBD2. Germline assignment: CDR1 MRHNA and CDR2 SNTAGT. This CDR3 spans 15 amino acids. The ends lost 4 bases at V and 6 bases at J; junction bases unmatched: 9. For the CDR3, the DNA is TGTGCCAGCAGTGTTGAAGCGGGAATCCTCAATGAGCAGTTCTTC. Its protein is CASSVEAGILNEQFF.

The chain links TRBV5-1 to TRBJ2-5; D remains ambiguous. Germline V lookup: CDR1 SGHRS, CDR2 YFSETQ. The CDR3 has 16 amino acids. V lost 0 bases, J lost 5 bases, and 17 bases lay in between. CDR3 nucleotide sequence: TGCGCCAGCAGCTTGGCCAGAACACAGCCTGGGGAGACCCAGTACTTC. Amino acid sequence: CASSLARTQPGETQYF.

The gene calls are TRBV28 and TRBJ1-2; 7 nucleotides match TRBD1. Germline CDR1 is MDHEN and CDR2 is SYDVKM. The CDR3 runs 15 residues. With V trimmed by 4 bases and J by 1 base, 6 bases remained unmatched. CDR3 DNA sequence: TGTGCCAGCAGTTCCCCACAGGGGATTAACTATGGCTACACCTTC. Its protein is CASSSPQGINYGYTF.

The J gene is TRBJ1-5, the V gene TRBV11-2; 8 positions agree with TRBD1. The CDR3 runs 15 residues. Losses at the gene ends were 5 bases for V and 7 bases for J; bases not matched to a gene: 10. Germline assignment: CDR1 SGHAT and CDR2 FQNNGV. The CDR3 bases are TGTGCCAGCAGCCCGGGACAGGCCCTAAACCAGCCCCAGCATTTT. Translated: CASSPGQALNQPQHF.